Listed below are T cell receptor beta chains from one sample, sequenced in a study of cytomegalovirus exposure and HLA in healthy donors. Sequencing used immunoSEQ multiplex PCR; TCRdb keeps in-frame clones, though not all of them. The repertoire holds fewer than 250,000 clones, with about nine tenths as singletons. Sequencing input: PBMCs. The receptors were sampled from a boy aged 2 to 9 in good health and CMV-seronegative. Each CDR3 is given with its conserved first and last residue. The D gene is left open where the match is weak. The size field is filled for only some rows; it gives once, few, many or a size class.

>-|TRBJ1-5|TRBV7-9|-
TGTTCCAGCAGCTCGGAGATCAATCAGCCCCAGCATTTT
CSSSSEINQPQHF
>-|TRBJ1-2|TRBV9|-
TGTGCCAGCAGCGTATTAGGGGTCGACTATGGCTACACCTTC
CASSVLGVDYGYTF
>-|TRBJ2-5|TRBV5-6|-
TGTGCCAGCAGCTTGCGTTCACAGAACCAAGAGACCCAGTACTTC
CASSLRSQNQETQYF
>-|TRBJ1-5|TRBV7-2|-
TGTGCCAGCAGCCCTTGGGGGGGAGAAGAGCCCCAGCATTTT
CASSPWGGEEPQHF
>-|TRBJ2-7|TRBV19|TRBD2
TGTGCCAGTAGACGACTAGCGGACCCTTACGAGCAGTACTTC
CASRRLADPYEQYF
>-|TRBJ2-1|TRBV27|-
TGTGCCAGCAGTCTTATAACCAGTATCGGGAACAATGAGCAGTTCTTC
CASSLITSIGNNEQFF
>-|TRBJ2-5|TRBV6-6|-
TGTGCCAGCAGTTCGATGGGACAATTGCGGGAGCAGTACTTC
CASSSMGQLREQYF
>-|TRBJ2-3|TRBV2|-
TGTGCCAGCAGCGGCGGGACGGACATAGATACGCAGTATTTT
CASSGGTDIDTQYF
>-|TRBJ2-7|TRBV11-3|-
TGTGCCAGCAGCTTAGGCGGGACCGGGGCCCACGAGCAGTACTTC
CASSLGGTGAHEQYF
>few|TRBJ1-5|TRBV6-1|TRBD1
TGTGCCAGCAGTCTGCAGGGGGCGGACAATCAGCCCCAGCATTTT
CASSLQGADNQPQHF
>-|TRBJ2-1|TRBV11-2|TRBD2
TGTGCCAGCAGCTTCCCACCGACTAGCGGGCCCTACAATGAGCAGTTCTTC
CASSFPPTSGPYNEQFF
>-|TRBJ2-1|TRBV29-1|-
TGCAGCGTTCTCCTAGCTGAGCAGTTCTTC
CSVLLAEQFF
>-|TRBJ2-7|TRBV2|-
TGTGCCAGCAGCGAGAGCTCCTACGAGCAGTACTTC
CASSESSYEQYF
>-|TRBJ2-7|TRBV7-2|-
TGTGCCAGCAGCCTACGGAGGGGTCCCTACGAGCAGTACTTC
CASSLRRGPYEQYF
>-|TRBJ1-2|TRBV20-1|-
TGCAGTGCTAGATGGGCTCCTGGCTACACCTTC
CSARWAPGYTF
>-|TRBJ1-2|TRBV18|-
TGTGCCAGCTCACCGGAGGGAGGCAGGAAAGGTGGCTACACCTTC
CASSPEGGRKGGYTF
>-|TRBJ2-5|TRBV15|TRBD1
TGTGCCACCAGCAGAGAGGAGGGCAGGGGGCTTGGAGAGACCCAGTACTTC
CATSREEGRGLGETQYF
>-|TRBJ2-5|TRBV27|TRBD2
TGTGCCAGCAGTGGGAGGACTAGCGGGTTCCAAGAGACCCAGTACTTC
CASSGRTSGFQETQYF
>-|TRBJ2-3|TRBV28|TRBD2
TGTGCCAGCAGTCTCGGGACTAGCGGGGTCACAGATACGCAGTATTTT
CASSLGTSGVTDTQYF
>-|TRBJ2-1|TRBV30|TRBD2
TGTGCCTGGAGTACAGCGGGACTCGTCAATGAGCAGTTCTTC
CAWSTAGLVNEQFF
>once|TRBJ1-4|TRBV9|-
TGTGCCAGCAGCGTCGGTCAGGGAGGAAATGAAAAACTGTTTTTT
CASSVGQGGNEKLFF
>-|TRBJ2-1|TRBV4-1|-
TGCGCCAGCAGCCCCATAGGGGGTGAGGGCAATGAGCAGTTCTTC
CASSPIGGEGNEQFF
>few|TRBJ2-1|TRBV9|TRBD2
TGTGCCAGCAGCGACCCGCCGGGACTAGCGCTAGAGCAGTTCTTC
CASSDPPGLALEQFF
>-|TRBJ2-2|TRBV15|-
TGTGCCACCAGCAGTCCCAAGGGGGGGGCCGGCACCGGGGAGCTGTTTTTT
CATSSPKGGAGTGELFF
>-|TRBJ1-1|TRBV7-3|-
TGTGCCAGCAGCTCCCGAGGAAACACTGAAGCTTTCTTT
CASSSRGNTEAFF
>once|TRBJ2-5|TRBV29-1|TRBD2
TGCAGCGTTGGTGGGGGGGGAGAGACCCAGTACTTC
CSVGGGGETQYF
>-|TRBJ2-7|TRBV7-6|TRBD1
TGTGCCAGCAGCTCTGGGACAGGGACTCTATCCTACGAGCAGTACTTC
CASSSGTGTLSYEQYF
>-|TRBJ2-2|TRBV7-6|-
TGTGCCAGCAGCCTGAACACCGGGGAGCTGTTTTTT
CASSLNTGELFF
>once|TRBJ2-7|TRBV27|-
TGTGCCAGCAGCCCTACCAGTGTGGGCAGTCCCTACGAGCAGTACTTC
CASSPTSVGSPYEQYF
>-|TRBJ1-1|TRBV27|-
TGTGCCAGCAGTTCAGCAGGGAACACTGAAGCTTTCTTT
CASSSAGNTEAFF
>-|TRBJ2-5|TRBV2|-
TGTGCCAGCAGCAAGACTAGTCCAGAGACCCAGTACTTC
CASSKTSPETQYF
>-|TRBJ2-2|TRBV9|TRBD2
TGTGCCAGCAGCGTATCGACGAGCGGGGGGTCCGGGGAGCTGTTTTTT
CASSVSTSGGSGELFF
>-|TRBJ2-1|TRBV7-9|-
TGTGCCAGCAGCTTTCAGGGACTCAGCTACAATGAGCAGTTCTTC
CASSFQGLSYNEQFF
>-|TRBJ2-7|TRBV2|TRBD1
TGTGCCAGCACCTCGAAGGGGAACAGGGGCTCCTACGAGCAGTACTTC
CASTSKGNRGSYEQYF
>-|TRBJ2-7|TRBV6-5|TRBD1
TGTGCCAGCAGACGCGCCGGGACAGCAACCTACGAGCAGTACTTC
CASRRAGTATYEQYF
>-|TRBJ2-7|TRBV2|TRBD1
TGTGCCAGCAGCGGACAGGGGCCTACCTACGAGCAGTACTTC
CASSGQGPTYEQYF
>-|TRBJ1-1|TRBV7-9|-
TGTGCCAGCAGCTTAGCGTTAAGGGAGGACACTGAAGCTTTCTTT
CASSLALREDTEAFF
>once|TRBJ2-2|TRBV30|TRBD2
TGTGCCTGGAGTCCCGTTAGCGGGAGGACCGGGGAGCTGTTTTTT
CAWSPVSGRTGELFF
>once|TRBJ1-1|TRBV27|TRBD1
TGTGCCAGCAGTTCGGGACAGGGGAACACTGAAGCTTTCTTT
CASSSGQGNTEAFF
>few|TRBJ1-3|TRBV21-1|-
TGTGCCAGCAGCAAAGATCGCGGAGGCGGAGACTCTGGAAACACCATATATTTT
CASSKDRGGGDSGNTIYF